This TCR beta chain was identified in a study of T cells in Graves' hyperthyroidism and ophthalmopathy (dated by TCRdb to about 2019). Describing the broader study: Peripheral blood was collected at initial diagnosis, before any treatment. For training and testing, the 100 or so patients in the discovery cohort were randomly divided in a 7:3 ratio. The paper describes TCR Vbeta CDR3 sequencing of 135 peripheral blood samples, made up of roughly 45 ophthalmopathy patients, roughly 75 hyperthyroidism patients and about 17 progressor patients. Thyroid tissue and blood T-cell repertoires from six Graves' hyperthyroidism patients were also compared in the study. To identify TCR V-J signatures that set the groups apart, the researchers used a discovery cohort of 95 to 100 patients, made up of 40 to 45 with Graves' ophthalmopathy and 57 with stable Graves' hyperthyroidism. Whether ophthalmopathy could be predicted prospectively was tested in an independent validation cohort made up of approximately 19 hyperthyroidism patients plus 17 patients who later progressed to ophthalmopathy. After sampling, hyperthyroidism patients received methimazole starting at 30 mg daily, and ophthalmopathy patients received high-dose intravenous methylprednisolone. The full study reports these points: Blood samples also contained most of the expanded thyroid clonotypes (frequency above 0.001), which suggests that blood repertoires may reflect thyroid immune responses. Sample size was not statistically predetermined, and blinding of investigators to group allocation was not performed. In cross-validation, a model built on a 13 V-J signature told ophthalmopathy apart from stable hyperthyroidism with 87.88% sensitivity and approximately 81% specificity, and in testing the same model reached 80%/75%. In validation, the model predicted progression to ophthalmopathy a median of about 6 months before onset, with roughly 68% sensitivity and roughly 72% specificity.

Stable Graves' hyperthyroidism was defined as no progression to ophthalmopathy during 18 months of follow-up. Hyperthyroidism patients were newly diagnosed, had a disease duration of under 2 months, and were aged 18 to 65 years. Exclusion was applied to patients with uncontrolled infections, other autoimmune diseases, pregnancy or lactation. Diagnoses were based on clinical symptoms, serum thyroxine and TRAb, thyroid ultrasound and orbital computed tomography. PBMCs were separated from 8 to 10 ml of fresh peripheral blood using Ficoll-Paque density gradient centrifugation. Trizol reagent was used to extract total RNA, and RNA quality was then checked on an Agilent 2100 Bioanalyzer. To note about this clonotype: What antigen it recognizes has not been identified. The sample holds no much larger clone one base away, and base qualities are not on file.

The TCR beta CDR3 regions were amplified from the RNA transcripts. For the first round of RT-PCR on the TCR CDR3, the HTBI primer set was used together with the Qiagen OneStep RT-PCR kit. A second multiplex PCR round built the libraries, followed by size selection and purification. Libraries were sequenced paired-end with 100 bp reads on an Illumina HiSeq2000. The authors' pipeline ran thus. SOAPnuke was used to process the raw data, with reads discarded if the reads contained adapters or uncalled bases, had a mean Phred below 15, or lacked an exact constant-primer or identifier match. COPE v1.2.5 was used to merge high-quality paired reads, and clonotypes were defined as unique nucleotide sequences. Clonotypes were aligned to IMGT TRBV, TRBD and TRBJ reference segments using MiTCR v1.1. The analysis included only V-J combinations with a frequency above 0.0001, which together covered approximately 99% of the repertoires. A TCS score was defined as the ratio of F50 (clonal expansion) to E x V (chaos), with BLOSUM62-based TCRdist applied between CDR3 peptides within each V-J. Welch's t-statistics and random forest reduced roughly 530 V-J features to roughly 13, which were used in a naive Bayes classifier (R e1071). Using fastp trimming at Q25 and MiXCR clonotype assembly, TCRdb reanalyzed the public sequencing data and kept in-frame beta chains. Every CDR3 protein is listed once, alongside the most common genes and DNA of its rows. The V and J calls were determined by TCRdb, not by the authors. The sample contains roughly 700,000 distinct CDR3 sequences, approximately 15% of them found a single time. The ten most abundant clones make up roughly a tenth of the sample.

The V end loses 3 bases and the J end loses 0 bases, and a stretch of 6 bases separates them. The CDR3 starts with the cysteine, ends with the phenylalanine, and has 13 residues. This entry keeps only the CDR3 DNA: 39 bases, framed from base 1. Taken from the germline V gene, the CDR1 and CDR2 loops are SGHTA and FQGNSA. Input material: blood. The sequence was collected from a woman aged 18-29 years with Graves' hyperthyroidism. The rearranged chain carries TRBV7-2 and TRBJ2-7; the D gene assignment is ambiguous. CDR3 protein: CASSFQVSYEQYF. The sequenced DNA is TGTGCCAGCAGCTTCCAAGTCTCCTACGAGCAGTACTTC.